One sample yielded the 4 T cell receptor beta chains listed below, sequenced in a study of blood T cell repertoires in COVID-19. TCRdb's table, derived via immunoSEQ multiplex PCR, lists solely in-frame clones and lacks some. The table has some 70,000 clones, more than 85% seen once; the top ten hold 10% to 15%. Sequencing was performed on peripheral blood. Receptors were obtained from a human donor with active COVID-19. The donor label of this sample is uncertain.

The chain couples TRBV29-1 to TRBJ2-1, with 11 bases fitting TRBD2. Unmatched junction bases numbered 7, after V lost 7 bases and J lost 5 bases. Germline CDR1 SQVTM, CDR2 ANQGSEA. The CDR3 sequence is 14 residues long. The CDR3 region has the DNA TGCAGCGCTGGGGGGGGACTAGCGGACAATGAGCAGTTCTTC. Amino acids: CSAGGGLADNEQFF.

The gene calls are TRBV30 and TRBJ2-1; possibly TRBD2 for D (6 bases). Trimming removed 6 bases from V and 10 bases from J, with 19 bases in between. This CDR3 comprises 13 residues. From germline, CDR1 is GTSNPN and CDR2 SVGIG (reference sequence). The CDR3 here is CACPRQTSKEQFF. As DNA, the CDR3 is TGTGCCTGCCCCCGCCAGACTAGTAAGGAGCAGTTCTTC.

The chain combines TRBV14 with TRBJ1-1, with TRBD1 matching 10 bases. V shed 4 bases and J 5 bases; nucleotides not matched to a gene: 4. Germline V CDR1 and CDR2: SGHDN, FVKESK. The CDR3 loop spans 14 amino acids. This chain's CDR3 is CASSPTGGGTEAFF. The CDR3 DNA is TGTGCCAGCAGCCCGACAGGGGGCGGAACTGAAGCTTTCTTT.

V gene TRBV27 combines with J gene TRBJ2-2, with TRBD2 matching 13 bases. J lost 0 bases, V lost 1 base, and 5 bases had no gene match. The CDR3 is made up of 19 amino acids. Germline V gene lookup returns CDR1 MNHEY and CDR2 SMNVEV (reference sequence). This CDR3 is CASSLYGTSGTTNTGELFF. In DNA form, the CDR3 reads TGTGCCAGCAGTTTATATGGGACTAGCGGGACCACGAACACCGGGGAGCTGTTTTTT.